This T cell receptor (beta chain) was identified in a study of cytomegalovirus exposure and HLA in healthy donors. Study-level results: It was likely that a cluster of highly shared sequence variants was a sequencing artifact. In an earlier analysis, productive rearrangement rates for most beta V segments clustered near 87% or 30%.

The J segment lost 4 bases and the V segment lost 6 bases, leaving 10 bases of the junction unmatched. The CDR3 spans 16 residues. The germline CDR1 and CDR2 sequences are MDHEN and SYDVKM. With regard to this clone: Its specificity is unknown.

PCR was performed using 60 Vbeta and 13 Jbeta primers. Assay used: immunoSEQ multiplex PCR; TCRdb lists only in-frame clones, some missing. Of some 50,000 clones in the sample, roughly 72% were seen once. The sequenced sample was PBMCs. V is TRBV28 and J is TRBJ2-7; 12 bases map to TRBD1. The receptor comes from a woman in her fifties or sixties in good health and CMV-seropositive. DNA for the CDR3: TGTGCCAGCAGCCAACCGGGACAGGGGGCAAAGTACGAGCAGTACTTC. Translation: CASSQPGQGAKYEQYF.